A single sample gave rise to the 25 T cell receptor beta chains below, sequenced in a study of early T cells in non-severe SARS-CoV-2 infection. MiXCR, applied by TCRdb to the 5' RACE reads, yields one record per CDR3 protein. The data contain around 93,000 distinct CDR3 sequences, more than 10% of them singletons. The material was whole blood, obtained at baseline. The receptor source for this set is an adult who was a healthcare worker with PCR-confirmed SARS-CoV-2 infection or an uninfected control (not recorded which).

This clonotype was recorded at least ten times. The chain uses TRBV6-6 and TRBJ2-7; D remains unclear. The germline V and J ends were trimmed by 4 bases and 7 bases, with 8 bases remaining between them. The germline V gene encodes CDR1 MNHNY and CDR2 SVGAGI (reference sequence). The CDR3 has 11 amino acids. The CDR3 is CASSFLAEQYF. The CDR3 DNA reads as TGTGCCAGCAGTTTCCTGGCGGAGCAGTACTTC.

The genes are TRBV9 and TRBJ2-2; D unclear. Germline V gene data show CDR1 as SGDLS and CDR2 as YYNGEE. Trimming removed 1 base from V and 7 bases from J, with 8 bases in between. This CDR3 has 13 residues. CDR3 sequence reads: CASSVMEYGELFF. For the CDR3, the DNA is TGTGCCAGCAGCGTAATGGAGTACGGGGAGCTGTTTTTT.

This chain joins TRBV20-1 and TRBJ2-5; unclear D gene. Germline lookup yields CDR1 DFQATT and CDR2 SNEGSKA (reference sequence). The CDR3 sequence is 14 residues long. Trimming stripped 0 bases from V and 1 base from J, with 9 bases between. This CDR3 is CSARDSRLQETQYF. The CDR3 nucleotides read TGCAGTGCTAGAGATAGCAGGCTCCAAGAGACCCAGTACTTC.

The sample holds a few counts of this clonotype. The chain combines TRBV3-1 with TRBJ1-1, with D tentatively TRBD1 (6 bases). Germline values: CDR1 LGHDT, CDR2 YNNKEL (reference sequence). Deletions cut 4 bases from V and 6 bases from J, with 18 bases between. CDR3 length: 15 amino acids. The CDR3 nucleotides read TGTGCCAGCAGCCCAGGGGTGGTAACGGGCGCTGAAGCTTTCTTT. It translates to CASSPGVVTGAEAFF.

This clonotype was observed a handful of times. The rearrangement joins TRBV6-2 or TRBV6-3 to TRBJ2-1; no definite D call. This CDR3 region has 13 residues. CDR1 and CDR2 (germline): MNHEY, SVGEGT. The V end lost 5 bases, the J end lost 4 bases, and 9 bases lay between the germline ends. The CDR3, as DNA: TGTGCCAGCAGTGCTTCGCGGTACAATGAGCAGTTCTTC. Translating gives CASSASRYNEQFF.

This clonotype was observed at least ten times. This chain joins TRBV20-1 and TRBJ2-3; TRBD2 matches at 8 bases. This CDR3 contains 14 residues. CDR1 DFQATT and CDR2 SNEGSKA come from the germline V gene (reference sequence). V trimming: 1 base; J trimming: 5 bases; junction bases outside the gene matches: 5. The CDR3 is CSARASGRGDTQYF. The CDR3 nucleotides read TGCAGTGCTAGAGCCAGCGGGAGAGGAGATACGCAGTATTTT.

The chain couples TRBV5-6 to TRBJ2-7; D is unresolved. CDR1 and CDR2 (germline): SGHDT, YYEEEE. The CDR3 is 15 residues long. V lost 1 base and J lost 4, with 15 bases in between. The CDR3 nucleotides are TGTGCCAGCAGCTTGCCGGACGCCTTAGGATACGAGCAGTACTTC. Protein: CASSLPDALGYEQYF. Full variable domain (missing parts from reference TRBV5-6 and TRBJ2-7): DAGVTQSPTHLIKTRGQQVTLRCSPKSGHDTVSWYQQALGQGPQFIFQYYEEEERQRGNFPDRFSGHQFPNYSSELNVNALLLGDSALYLCASSLPDALGYEQYFGPGTRLTVT.

This clonotype occurred many times. V and J are TRBV2 and TRBJ2-2; no clear D gene. The germline V and J ends were trimmed by 5 bases and 1 base, with 2 bases remaining between them. Germline V gives CDR1 SNHLY, CDR2 FYNNEI. The CDR3 is 12 amino acids. The CDR3 region is CASSQNTGELFF. The CDR3 region has the DNA TGTGCCAGCAGTCAGAACACCGGGGAGCTGTTTTTT. Based on the CDR3 plus reference TRBV2 and TRBJ2-2, the full variable domain is EPEVTQTPSHQVTQMGQEVILRCVPISNHLYFYWYRQILGQKVEFLVSFYNNEISEKSEIFDDQFSVERPDGSNFTLKIRSTKLEDSAMYFCASSQNTGELFFGEGSRLTVL.

This clonotype is judged medium-sized (0.01 to 0.1%). The rearrangement uses TRBV10-3 and TRBJ2-7; the D is unclear. Germline values: CDR1 ENHRY, CDR2 SYGVKD. Between the trimmed V and J ends, which lost 0 bases and 5 bases, there was a span of 5 bases. The CDR3 has 12 amino acids. The CDR3 region has the DNA TGTGCCATCAGTGAGTCGGGGAACGAGCAGTACTTC. This translates into CAISESGNEQYF.

This clonotype was counted between two and nine times. The chain carries TRBV19 and TRBJ1-1; 10 bases are shared with TRBD1. Germline V gene data show CDR1 as LNHDA and CDR2 as SQIVND (reference sequence). V shed 4 bases, J shed 3 bases, and the junction held 8 bases outside the gene matches. This CDR3 is 16 amino acids long. This CDR3 is CASSRGTGVVYTEAFF. The CDR3 DNA sequence: TGTGCCAGTAGTAGGGGGACAGGGGTCGTGTACACTGAAGCTTTCTTT.

The chain joins TRBV7-9 to TRBJ2-5, with TRBD2 matching over 9 bases. V was pared by 0 bases and J by 5 bases, with 10 bases of the junction left unmatched. This CDR3 has 17 residues. From germline, CDR1 is SEHNR and CDR2 FQNEAQ (reference sequence). The CDR3, as DNA: TGTGCCAGCAGCTTAGCGAATCCTAGCGGGGTCTCGGAGACCCAGTACTTC. It is translated as CASSLANPSGVSETQYF. The variable domain in full, with the rest retrieved from reference TRBV7-9 and TRBJ2-5, is DTGVSQNPRHKITKRGQNVTFRCDPISEHNRLYWYRQTLGQGPEFLTYFQNEAQLEKSRLLSDRFSAERPKGSFSTLEIQRTEQGDSAMYLCASSLANPSGVSETQYFGPGTRLLVL.

This clonotype was seen many times. The rearrangement joins TRBV27 to TRBJ2-2; D is unclear. Germline V gene sequence: CDR1 MNHEY, CDR2 SMNVEV (reference sequence). CDR3 length equals 12 residues. V lost 6 bases, J lost 4 bases, and 6 bases lay in between. This CDR3 is CASSIGTGELFF. The CDR3 nucleotides are TGTGCCAGCAGCATAGGCACCGGGGAGCTGTTTTTT.

A few counts support this clonotype. The chain couples TRBV5-5 to TRBJ1-4; D possibly corresponds to TRBD1 (5 bases). CDR3 length: 15 amino acids. V lost 5 bases to trimming and J lost 8 bases, with 19 bases between them. Germline V gene data show CDR1 as SGHKS and CDR2 as YYEKEE (reference sequence). The CDR3 nucleotides are TGTGCCAGCAGTCAAGAGGGACTAGCGTTCGAAAAACTGTTTTTT. It yields the protein CASSQEGLAFEKLFF.

The V gene is TRBV6-6, the J gene TRBJ1-1, with 7 bases identical to TRBD1. After removal of 4 bases from V and 0 bases from J, the junction contained 2 bases not matched to a gene. Per the germline V gene, CDR1 is MNHNY and CDR2 is SVGAGI (reference sequence). This CDR3 contains 14 residues. The DNA of the CDR3 is TGTGCCAGCAGTTCTGGGACAGTGAACACTGAAGCTTTCTTT. Amino acids: CASSSGTVNTEAFF.

In this sample, this clonotype turned up a few times. CDR3 nucleotides: TGCAGTGCTAGACCGGGACAGTATAGCTACGAGCAGTACTTC. Its translation: CSARPGQYSYEQYF. The V and J genes are TRBV20-1 and TRBJ2-7; 7 bases align to TRBD1. The CDR3 is made up of 14 amino acids. J gave up 3 bases and V 2 bases, and 7 bases lay outside the gene matches. The germline gives CDR1 DFQATT, CDR2 SNEGSKA (reference sequence).

The chain couples TRBV7-6 to TRBJ2-6; possibly TRBD1 or TRBD2 for D (5 bases each). Trimming removed 5 bases from V and 4 bases from J, with 15 bases in between. The germline gives CDR1 SGHVS, CDR2 FNYEAQ. CDR3 size: 16 residues. The CDR3 DNA is TGTGCCAGCAGCAACGACCCAGGGACCGGGGCCAACGTCCTGACTTTC. Translated: CASSNDPGTGANVLTF.

The chain uses TRBV13 and TRBJ1-1; D is uncertain. This CDR3 is built from 13 residues. Germline loops: CDR1 PRHDT, CDR2 FYEKMQ (reference sequence). Trimming removed 3 bases from V and 7 bases from J, with 12 bases in between. The CDR3 is CASSLPGANEAFF. The DNA for the CDR3 is TGTGCCAGCAGCTTGCCGGGAGCTAATGAAGCTTTCTTT.

This clonotype was counted ten times or more. The gene calls are TRBV18 and TRBJ1-2, with a possible D match to TRBD1 (6 bases). Trimming cost V 3 bases and J 0 bases, with 11 bases left between them. From germline, CDR1 is KGHSH and CDR2 LQKENI. The CDR3 is 15 residues long. CDR3: CASSPPQGANYGYTF. The DNA for the CDR3 is TGTGCCAGCTCACCCCCACAGGGAGCTAACTATGGCTACACCTTC.

The chain combines TRBV12-3 or TRBV12-4 with TRBJ2-3; D possibly uses TRBD1 or TRBD2 (5 bases each). The V and J ends lost 6 bases and 6 bases respectively, with 10 bases between them. This CDR3 has 12 amino acids. CDR3 in DNA: TGTGCCAGCAGCCCGGGGCACGATACGCAGTATTTT. Translated, it gives CASSPGHDTQYF.

This clonotype was detected only a few times. V gene TRBV28 combines with J gene TRBJ1-1; D is unresolved. Germline V gene sequence: CDR1 MDHEN, CDR2 SYDVKM. Trimming left V 2 bases short and J 7 bases short, with 8 bases between. The CDR3 has 12 residues. The DNA of the CDR3 is TGTGCCAGCAGTTTAGATCCCTATGAAGCTTTCTTT. It codes for CASSLDPYEAFF.

This clonotype showed up just a few times. This chain links TRBV5-6 with TRBJ1-2; D is possibly TRBD1 (5 bases). V lost 3 bases and J 3 bases, leaving 9 bases between the germline ends. CDR3 size: 13 residues. Germline-derived CDR1 and CDR2 are SGHDT and YYEEEE. CDR3 residues: CASSYGAHYGYTF. For the CDR3, the DNA is TGTGCCAGCAGCTACGGGGCCCACTATGGCTACACCTTC.

The chain joins TRBV10-1 to TRBJ2-7; 8 positions match TRBD2. V trimming: 4 bases; J trimming: 2 bases; junction bases outside the gene matches: 4. The CDR3 contains 14 residues. Germline-derived CDR1 and CDR2 are WNHNN and SYGVQD (reference sequence). Written as DNA, the CDR3 is TGCGCCAGCAGTGGGCAGCGGGGGACCTACGAGCAGTACTTC. Translated, it gives CASSGQRGTYEQYF.

The rearrangement joins TRBV28 to TRBJ2-7, with D perhaps TRBD2 (6 bases). Trimming left V 6 bases short and J 5 bases short, with 17 bases between. This CDR3 is built from 14 residues. Germline V CDR1 and CDR2: MDHEN, SYDVKM. The CDR3 is CASRFRRGENEQYF. The CDR3 DNA is TGTGCCAGCAGGTTTCGGAGGGGAGAGAACGAGCAGTACTTC.

The chain recombines TRBV4-2 with TRBJ2-5, with 11 bases that match TRBD2. CDR1 LGHNA and CDR2 YNFKEQ come from the germline V gene. This CDR3 has 16 amino acids. V lost 0 bases, J lost 1 base, and 1 base stayed unmatched. The CDR3 DNA reads as TGTGCCAGCAGCCAAGACGGGACTAGCGGCCAAGAGACCCAGTACTTC. This sequence encodes CASSQDGTSGQETQYF.

This clonotype was found a few times. The genes are TRBV6-1 and TRBJ2-7; D possibly corresponds to TRBD2 (5 bases). Germline values: CDR1 MNHNS, CDR2 SASEGT. The CDR3 runs 13 residues. The V end lost 6 bases, the J end lost 2 bases, and 11 bases lay between the germline ends. Here the CDR3 DNA reads TGTGCCAGCAGCTGGACCGGGACCTACGAGCAGTACTTC. This encodes CASSWTGTYEQYF.